The source of this TCR beta chain is a study of T cells in pancreatic ductal adenocarcinoma listed by TCRdb under 2017. Regarding the complete study: To learn about the adaptive T-cell response arising naturally, investigators profiled where tumor-infiltrating CD8+ T cells, together with suppressive cells, were located within resected pancreatic ductal adenocarcinoma, how abundant they were, and what qualities they showed. What the research found in general, with its limitations: Blood samples had more total productive templates and 6.5 to 9.5-fold more unique clonotypes than tumor samples. No significant difference in T-cell clonality was found between tumor and blood, with mean clonality of about 0.11 in tumors and 0.072 in blood. Because tumors are enriched in CD45RO+ effector T cells rather than naive T cells, which biases toward lower diversity, comparisons of clonality between tumor and blood may be biased. Since most people with pancreatic cancer show up with disease that cannot be operated on, the resected cohort was biased toward the minority who had early-stage disease.

The germline V gene (reference sequence) supplies CDR1 MNHEY and CDR2 SMNVEV. The CDR3 numbers 16 residues from cysteine through phenylalanine. The entry retains the CDR3 DNA only, 48 bases that are in frame from base 1. The V and J ends are trimmed by 0 bases and 5 bases, leaving 16 bases between them. Concerning this clone: The antigen it recognizes is unknown. Qualities for individual bases were not recorded, and no much larger clone is one base off.

TCR beta CDR3 regions were amplified from genomic DNA using the immunoSEQ hsTCRB kit. High-throughput TRB CDR3 sequencing was performed on an Illumina HiSeq system. Regarding the original processing steps: The immunoSEQ software was used to analyze sequencing reads, and nonproductive sequences containing premature stops or frame-shifts were removed. Clonality of the repertoire was calculated as one minus the Shannon entropy normalized by log2 of the number of unique productive sequences. This is the immuneACCESS table as TCRdb keeps it, with only in-frame sequences that have V and J called. A part of the clones is gone; compared with another copy, unresolved V genes explain less than half, and the rest is unexplained. The DNA gave D and trimming, while V, J and clone size come from that table. The table for this sample lists about 97,000 clones; about 96% of them were counted only once. Clones ranked in the top ten supply less than 4% of the sample.

The selected pancreatic ductal adenocarcinoma patients had received surgery without neoadjuvant therapy. Peripheral blood was collected in heparin tubes, and PBMCs were then isolated from the blood with a histopaque density gradient and cryopreserved in roughly 10% DMSO. The DNeasy Blood and Tissue Kit, with Proteinase K and RNase treatment, was used to extract genomic DNA from more than five PBMC specimens and nine or ten flash-frozen tumor specimens. Sample: PBMCs. The V and J genes are TRBV27 and TRBJ1-1, and the D gene may be TRBD1, 6 bases matching. The receptor was derived from a human donor with pancreatic ductal adenocarcinoma. The CDR3 region reads CASSLSGGARDTEAFF. The sequence in DNA is TGTGCCAGCAGTTTATCCGGGGGGGCGCGGGATACTGAAGCTTTCTTT.